The 32 T cell receptor beta chains below were found in one sample sequenced in a study of T cell repertoires in cytomegalovirus infection. One entry per CDR3 protein, called by TCRdb with MiXCR from the reads. In the table there are some 180,000 distinct CDR3 sequences, roughly 9% of which are singletons. Source material: PBMCs. The receptors shown here come from a human donor in good health (CMV status not recorded). Some clones in this sample may be carry-over from other donors' samples.

This clonotype was observed many times. The rearrangement uses TRBV19 and TRBJ2-1, with TRBD1 matching over 8 bases. The CDR3 spans 14 residues. The trim removed 8 bases at V and 10 bases at J, leaving 13 bases unmatched. CDR1 is LNHDA and CDR2 is SQIVND in the germline V gene (reference sequence). The CDR3 protein is CASGHRGAPAEQFF. CDR3 sequence (DNA): TGTGCCAGTGGCCACAGGGGGGCCCCAGCCGAGCAGTTCTTC.

Ten or more counts support this clonotype. The rearrangement uses TRBV6-2 or TRBV6-3 and TRBJ1-5; D call uncertain. The V end was cut by 2 bases, the J end by 4 bases, with 6 bases between. The CDR3 contains 13 residues. Germline V gene lookup returns CDR1 MNHEY and CDR2 SVGEGT. CDR3 region: CASSYTGNQPQHF. The CDR3 coding sequence is TGTGCCAGCAGTTACACGGGGAATCAGCCCCAGCATTTT.

This clonotype was seen ten or more times. CDR3 residues: CASTSPDYVYYEQYF. CDR3 coding DNA: TGTGCCAGCACCAGTCCGGATTATGTCTACTACGAGCAGTACTTC. The V gene is TRBV11-2, the J gene TRBJ2-7, with D hard to call. Germline loops: CDR1 SGHAT, CDR2 FQNNGV. V lost 7 bases to trimming and J lost 3 bases, with 19 bases between them. The CDR3 is 15 amino acids.

In its sample, this clonotype was seen once. With a much larger clone just one base away, this may be a read error. The V and J genes are TRBV6-2 or TRBV6-3 and TRBJ1-6; no clear D gene. The length of the CDR3 is 12 residues. CDR1 is MNHEY and CDR2 is SVGEGT in the germline V gene. Trimming removed 5 bases at V and 8 bases at J, with 7 bases between. CDR3 sequence (DNA): TGTGCCAGCAGTAGGGCGTATTCACCCCTCCACTTT. Encoded protein: CASSRAYSPLHF.

This clonotype showed up just a few times. CDR3: CASSITSGGMQQYF. In DNA form, the CDR3 reads TGTGCCAGTAGTATAACTAGCGGAGGAATGCAGCAGTACTTC. The chain combines TRBV19 with TRBJ2-7; the match to TRBD2 covers 8 bases. CDR3 size: 14 residues. Germline V CDR1 and CDR2: LNHDA, SQIVND (reference sequence). The V gene end was trimmed by 2 bases and the J gene end by 8 bases; junction bases not matched to a gene: 8.

This clonotype was detected many times. CDR3 DNA: TGTGCCAGCAGTTTATGGGGTCCGTCCGCGAGCTATCAGCCCCAGCATTTT. This translates into CASSLWGPSASYQPQHF. The chain has TRBV28 and TRBJ1-5; D ambiguous. This CDR3 is built from 17 residues. Germline V lookup: CDR1 MDHEN, CDR2 SYDVKM. V dropped 0 bases and J dropped 5 bases, with 17 bases sitting between them. The variable domain in full, completed from reference TRBV28 and TRBJ1-5, reads DVKVTQSSRYLVKRTGEKVFLECVQDMDHENMFWYRQDPGLGLRLIYFSYDVKMKEKGDIPEGYSVSREKKERFSLILESASTNQTSMYLCASSLWGPSASYQPQHFGDGTRLSIL.

This clonotype was counted many times. V and J are TRBV20-1 and TRBJ2-1, with 8 bases lining up with TRBD2. Germline V gene sequence: CDR1 DFQATT, CDR2 SNEGSKA (reference sequence). The length of the CDR3 is 18 residues. V trimming: 1 base; J trimming: 0 bases; junction bases outside the gene matches: 11. The CDR3 here is CSARATAGVGLSYNEQFF. DNA of the CDR3: TGCAGTGCTAGAGCAACAGCGGGAGTCGGCCTCTCCTACAATGAGCAGTTCTTC.

This clonotype was observed many times. The chain combines TRBV5-5 with TRBJ2-7; D is undetermined. Trimming left V 1 base short and J 2 bases short, with 13 bases between. This CDR3 comprises 15 residues. CDR1 SGHKS and CDR2 YYEKEE come from the germline V gene (reference sequence). CDR3 in DNA: TGTGCCAGCAGCTTGTACGGCCCTCAAGCCTACGAGCAGTACTTC. It specifies CASSLYGPQAYEQYF.

In this sample, this clonotype turned up many times. V gene TRBV20-1 combines with J gene TRBJ1-2; D possibly corresponds to TRBD1 (6 bases). The CDR3 has 15 residues. Trimming stripped 2 bases from V and 5 bases from J, with 18 bases between. CDR1 is DFQATT and CDR2 is SNEGSKA in the germline V gene (reference sequence). CDR3 residues: CSARRWGQGSYGYTF. DNA for the CDR3: TGCAGTGCTAGAAGGTGGGGTCAGGGGTCGTATGGCTACACCTTC.

This clonotype was seen a few times. The chain couples TRBV20-1 to TRBJ1-1, with D perhaps TRBD1 (5 bases). The V end lost 3 bases, the J end lost 1 base, and 12 bases lay between the germline ends. The length of the CDR3 is 14 residues. In germline, CDR1 is DFQATT, CDR2 SNEGSKA (reference sequence). CDR3 nucleotides: TGCAGTGCTAGCAGGGCTGTCAGGAACACTGAAGCTTTCTTT. Its protein product is CSASRAVRNTEAFF.

This clonotype was recorded at least ten times. The rearrangement joins TRBV7-2 to TRBJ1-6; the D gene is possibly TRBD1 (6 bases). The CDR3 loop spans 18 amino acids. The V and J ends lost 1 base and 0 bases respectively, with 13 bases between them. Germline lookup yields CDR1 SGHTA and CDR2 FQGNSA. The CDR3: CASSLVVRGSSYNSPLHF. The CDR3 region has the DNA TGTGCCAGCAGCTTAGTAGTCAGGGGAAGCTCCTATAATTCACCCCTCCACTTT.

This clonotype was counted at least ten times. This chain connects TRBV28 to TRBJ2-2, with D perhaps being TRBD1 or TRBD2 (5 bases each). The germline CDR1 and CDR2 sequences are MDHEN and SYDVKM. V lost 6 bases and J lost 5, with 19 bases in between. There are 16 residues in the CDR3. The CDR3 sequence: CASSTTGRAPTGELFF. The CDR3 DNA reads as TGTGCCAGCAGCACGACGGGGCGGGCTCCAACCGGGGAGCTGTTTTTT.

This clonotype was counted at least ten times. This chain links TRBV12-3 or TRBV12-4 with TRBJ2-1, with a weak D call TRBD2 (6 bases). Trimming left V 5 bases short and J 5 bases short, with 16 bases between. The CDR3 has 15 residues. CDR3 nucleotide sequence: TGTGCCAGCAGTCCTCAGGGAGGTTGGGACAATGAGCAGTTCTTC. Amino acid sequence: CASSPQGGWDNEQFF.

The table lists this clonotype with a few counts. The chain recombines TRBV19 with TRBJ1-1, with D perhaps matching TRBD1 (5 bases). This CDR3 is built from 14 residues. The germline V and J ends were trimmed by 4 bases and 8 bases, with 17 bases remaining between them. Germline V gives CDR1 LNHDA, CDR2 SQIVND (reference sequence). The CDR3, as DNA: TGTGCCAGTAGTAGGGACCCGCTAGCATACGAAGCTTTCTTT. Its translation: CASSRDPLAYEAFF.

This clonotype turned up a few times. The genes are TRBV7-2 and TRBJ1-1; D not certain. V was cut by 3 bases and J by 3 bases, with 8 bases left in between. The CDR3 has 13 amino acids. Germline lookup yields CDR1 SGHTA and CDR2 FQGNSA. The CDR3 DNA follows: TGTGCCAGCAGCTTGGCAGAATACACTGAAGCTTTCTTT. It translates to CASSLAEYTEAFF.

This clonotype was detected ten times or more. V and J are TRBV7-2 and TRBJ2-3; the D is unclear. This CDR3 is built from 15 residues. Germline V gene data show CDR1 as SGHTA and CDR2 as FQGNSA. V lost 4 bases and J 1 base, leaving 12 bases between the germline ends. The DNA of the CDR3 is TGTGCCAGCAGCTCCATCCCTGGGGGCACAGATACGCAGTATTTT. Its translation: CASSSIPGGTDTQYF.

This clonotype was picked up one time. This may come from a read error, since a much larger clone is one base off. The rearrangement joins TRBV6-2 or TRBV6-3 to TRBJ1-5; D perhaps matches TRBD1 (6 bases). The V and J ends lost 5 bases and 0 bases respectively, with 23 bases between them. Germline CDR1 is MNHEY and CDR2 is SVGEGT. This CDR3 has 19 residues. The DNA for the CDR3 is TGTGCCAGCAGTGAATGCCCCCCGGGGGGCGCAAGTAGCAATCAGCCCCAGCATTTT. Translating it yields CASSECPPGGASSNQPQHF.

The rearrangement links TRBV15 to TRBJ2-7; D is possibly TRBD1 or TRBD2 (5 bases each). The length of the CDR3 is 13 residues. Deletions cut 0 bases from V and 3 bases from J, with 6 bases between. CDR1 and CDR2 from the germline V gene are LNHNV and YYDKDF (reference sequence). The CDR3 reads CATSRDGGYEQYF. The CDR3 DNA reads TGTGCCACCAGCAGAGATGGGGGCTACGAGCAGTACTTC.

This clonotype was detected many times. The chain joins TRBV10-3 to TRBJ2-4; TRBD1 matches at 7 bases. The germline V gene encodes CDR1 ENHRY and CDR2 SYGVKD. V gave up 5 bases and J gave up 2 bases; unmatched junction bases: 9. The CDR3 is made up of 16 amino acids. Here the CDR3 reads CAISSTGTGTKNIQYF. CDR3 nucleotide sequence: TGTGCCATCAGTTCGACAGGGACGGGAACCAAAAACATTCAGTACTTC.

V and J are TRBV28 and TRBJ1-5; D remains unclear. This CDR3 is 14 amino acids long. Trimming shortened V by 7 bases and J by 4 bases, and 14 bases separated the two germline ends. In germline, CDR1 is MDHEN, CDR2 SYDVKM. CDR3 sequence: CASTAAGSNQPQHF. CDR3 sequence (DNA): TGTGCCAGCACCGCGGCGGGGTCGAATCAGCCCCAGCATTTT.

There are many counts of this clonotype. The gene calls are TRBV7-2 and TRBJ2-3, with TRBD2 matching over 11 bases. This CDR3 spans 17 amino acids. The J segment lost 5 bases and the V segment lost 6 bases, leaving 13 bases of the junction unmatched. Germline loops: CDR1 SGHTA, CDR2 FQGNSA. In nucleotides, the CDR3 is TGTGCCAGCAGACAGACCAGGGCTAGCGGGGGGCAAGATACGCAGTATTTT. Protein sequence: CASRQTRASGGQDTQYF. Full variable domain (missing parts from reference TRBV7-2 and TRBJ2-3): GAGVSQSPSNKVTEKGKDVELRCDPISGHTALYWYRQSLGQGLEFLIYFQGNSAPDKSGLPSDRFSAERTGGSVSTLTIQRTQQEDSAVYLCASRQTRASGGQDTQYFGPGTRLTVL.

V gene TRBV20-1 combines with J gene TRBJ2-3, with 7 bases aligning to TRBD2. This CDR3 has 13 amino acids. Germline CDR1 reads DFQATT; CDR2 reads SNEGSKA (reference sequence). V lost 3 bases to trimming and J lost 6 bases; unmatched junction nucleotides: 6. In DNA form, the CDR3 reads TGCAGTGCTAGGCGGCGGGAGACCGATACGCAGTATTTT. Translation gives CSARRRETDTQYF.

The genes are TRBV20-1 and TRBJ2-2, with D possibly called TRBD1 or TRBD2 (5 bases each). V lost 1 base to trimming and J lost 1 base, with 16 bases between them. The CDR3 length is 17 residues. Germline CDR1 DFQATT, CDR2 SNEGSKA (reference sequence). The CDR3 region has the DNA TGCAGTGCTAGAGGTGCAACCCGGGACGGGAACACCGGGGAGCTGTTTTTT. Translating it yields CSARGATRDGNTGELFF.

This clonotype was detected only a few times. The J gene is TRBJ2-1, the V gene TRBV19; a possible D gene is TRBD2 (6 bases). The CDR3 spans 13 residues. The germline V gene has CDR1 LNHDA and CDR2 SQIVND (reference sequence). Trimming removed 6 bases at V and 6 bases at J, with 12 bases between. The CDR3 DNA reads TGTGCCAGTAGGTGGGGGGAACGCAATGAGCAGTTCTTC. This encodes CASRWGERNEQFF.

J is TRBJ2-3 and V is TRBV20-1; the D gene is possibly TRBD2 (5 bases). Trimming took off 3 bases at V and 1 base at J, with 11 bases between the two ends. Germline values: CDR1 DFQATT, CDR2 SNEGSKA (reference sequence). The CDR3 loop spans 14 amino acids. CDR3 nucleotide sequence: TGCAGTGCTAGTCTGCGGGCGCGCACAGATACGCAGTATTTT. Protein product: CSASLRARTDTQYF.

At least ten counts were recorded for this clonotype. J is TRBJ2-1 and V is TRBV12-3 or TRBV12-4, with TRBD2 matching over 10 bases. V shed 2 bases and J 0 bases; nucleotides not matched to a gene: 19. The CDR3 runs to 22 residues. CDR3: CASSLLGKGLAGVSRSYNEQFF. CDR3 coding DNA: TGTGCCAGCAGTTTACTGGGCAAGGGGCTAGCGGGGGTTTCGCGCTCCTACAATGAGCAGTTCTTC.

J is TRBJ1-1 and V is TRBV20-1, with TRBD1 as a possible D gene (6 bases). This CDR3 spans 14 amino acids. CDR1 DFQATT and CDR2 SNEGSKA come from the germline V gene (reference sequence). The V and J ends lost 3 bases and 3 bases respectively, with 14 bases between them. The CDR3 coding sequence is TGCAGTGCTAGCAGTCAGGGGTCTGACACTGAAGCTTTCTTT. Amino acid sequence: CSASSQGSDTEAFF.

This clonotype was counted ten times or more. The V gene is TRBV7-2, the J gene TRBJ1-1; D unresolved. The CDR3 loop spans 12 amino acids. The germline V gene has CDR1 SGHTA and CDR2 FQGNSA. The V and J ends lost 5 bases and 6 bases respectively, with 10 bases between them. Written as DNA, the CDR3 is TGTGCCAGCAGCCCCCAGCGTGCTGAAGCTTTCTTT. It specifies CASSPQRAEAFF.

The chain carries TRBV18 and TRBJ2-7; TRBD1 might be the D (5 bases). Germline V gene data show CDR1 as KGHSH and CDR2 as LQKENI. V dropped 2 bases and J dropped 0 bases, with 11 bases sitting between them. The length of the CDR3 is 15 residues. The CDR3 loop is CASSPSTVSSYEQYF. CDR3 coding DNA: TGTGCCAGCTCACCATCGACAGTAAGCTCCTACGAGCAGTACTTC.

A few counts support this clonotype. The chain employs TRBV11-3 and TRBJ2-5; TRBD2 might be the D (6 bases). This CDR3 spans 15 amino acids. Germline V CDR1 and CDR2: SGHNT, YENEEA. Deletions cut 1 base from V and 5 bases from J, with 14 bases between. The CDR3 region is CASSLVGGVVETQYF. In nucleotides, the CDR3 is TGTGCCAGCAGCTTAGTCGGGGGTGTGGTGGAGACCCAGTACTTC.

This clonotype was seen ten or more times. J is TRBJ2-6 and V is TRBV19; D perhaps matches TRBD2 (6 bases). Trimming removed 5 bases from V and 2 bases from J, with 13 bases in between. CDR3 length: 16 amino acids. Per germline, CDR1 LNHDA and CDR2 SQIVND (reference sequence). DNA for the CDR3: TGTGCCAGTAGTCCTCTCGGCGGGGCTGGGGCCAACGTCCTGACTTTC. This encodes CASSPLGGAGANVLTF.

The genes are TRBV29-1 and TRBJ1-2; tentatively, D is TRBD1 (5 bases). Trimming left V 6 bases short and J 4 bases short, with 12 bases between. Germline lookup yields CDR1 SQVTM and CDR2 ANQGSEA. This CDR3 comprises 12 residues. The CDR3 region has the DNA TGCAGCGTGACAGACACAAGCTATGGCTACACCTTC. Protein product: CSVTDTSYGYTF.